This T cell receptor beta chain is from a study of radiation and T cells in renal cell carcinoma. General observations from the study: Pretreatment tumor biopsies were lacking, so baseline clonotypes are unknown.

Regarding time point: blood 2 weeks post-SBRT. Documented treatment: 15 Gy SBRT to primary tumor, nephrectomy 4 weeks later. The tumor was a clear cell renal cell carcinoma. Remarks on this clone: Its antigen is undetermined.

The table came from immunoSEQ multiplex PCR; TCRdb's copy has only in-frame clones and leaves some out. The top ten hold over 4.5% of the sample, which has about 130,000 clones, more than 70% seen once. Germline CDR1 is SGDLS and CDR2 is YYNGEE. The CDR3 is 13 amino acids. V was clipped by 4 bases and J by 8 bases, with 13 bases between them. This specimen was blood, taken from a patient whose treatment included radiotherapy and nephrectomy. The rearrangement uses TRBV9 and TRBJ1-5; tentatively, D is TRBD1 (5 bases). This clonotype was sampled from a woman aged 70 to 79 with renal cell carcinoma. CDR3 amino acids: CASSSTLGEPQHF. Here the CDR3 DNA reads TGTGCCAGCAGCTCTACTCTAGGGGAGCCCCAGCATTTT.